This T cell receptor (beta chain) emerged from a study of shared clonotypes between healthy human individuals. The V gene end was trimmed by 2 bases and the J gene end by 3 bases; junction bases not matched to a gene: 4. CDR3 length: 14 residues. The germline gives CDR1 SGHTS, CDR2 YDEGEE. At deep level, the assay was performed. Profiled with immunoSEQ multiplex PCR; TCRdb holds only in-frame clones, not every one. The table lists approximately 500,000 clones, 79% of them singletons. The V gene is TRBV5-8, the J gene TRBJ2-7, with TRBD1 matching over 8 bases. What was sequenced was PBMCs. The sequence came from a middle-aged woman in good health. Some clones in this sample may be carry-over from other donors' samples. The CDR3 DNA is TGTGCCAGCAGCTTCGGGACAGGCTACTACGAGCAGTACTTC. Translation: CASSFGTGYYEQYF.